The T cell receptor (beta chain) under discussion was sequenced for a study of blood T cell repertoires in COVID-19. Whole-study context: Samples representing acute and convalescent COVID-19 were sourced from the United States, Italy and Spain. PBMCs, B-cell-depleted T cells, or T cells provided the cDNA or gDNA that made up the material.

In the authors' methods: By means of reference gene primer amplification, nucleated cell counts were estimated. Assay: immunoSEQ multiplex PCR; the TCRdb copy retains only in-frame clones and omits some. The V and J calls and clone size were taken over from that table, and D and trimming were inferred from the DNA. The top ten hold over 6.5% of the sample, which has about 120,000 clones, 60% to 80% seen once. The V gene end was trimmed by 5 bases and the J gene end by 1 base; junction bases not matched to a gene: 6. This CDR3 contains 16 residues. In germline, CDR1 is MDHEN, CDR2 SYDVKM. This sequence was found in a human donor in a cohort sampled during active COVID-19. Material: peripheral blood. V and J are TRBV28 and TRBJ1-3, with 9 bases identical to TRBD1. Here the CDR3 reads CASSQSGTGSGNTIYF. For the CDR3, the DNA is TGTGCCAGCAGTCAGTCCGGGACAGGGTCTGGAAACACCATATATTTT.